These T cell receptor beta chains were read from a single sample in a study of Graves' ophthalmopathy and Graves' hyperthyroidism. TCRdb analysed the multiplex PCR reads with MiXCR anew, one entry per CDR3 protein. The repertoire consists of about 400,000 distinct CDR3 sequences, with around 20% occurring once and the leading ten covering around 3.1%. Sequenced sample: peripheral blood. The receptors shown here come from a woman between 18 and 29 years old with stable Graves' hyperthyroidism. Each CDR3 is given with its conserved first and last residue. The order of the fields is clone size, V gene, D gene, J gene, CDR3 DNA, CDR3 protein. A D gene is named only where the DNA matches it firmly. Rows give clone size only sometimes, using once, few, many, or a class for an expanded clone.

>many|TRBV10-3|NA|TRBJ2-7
TGTGCCATCAGTGAGCTAGGGGGACCTCAAGGGTACGAGCAGTACTTC
CAISELGGPQGYEQYF
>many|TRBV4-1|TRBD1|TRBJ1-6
TGCGCCAGCAGCCGGACCGGGACAGGGGGTTCGAGCTCCTATAATTCACCCCTCCACTTT
CASSRTGTGGSSSYNSPLHF
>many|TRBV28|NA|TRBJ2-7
TGTGCCAGCGGGTCTCGGGAGCAGTACTTC
CASGSREQYF
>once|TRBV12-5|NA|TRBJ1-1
TGTGCTAGTGGTTCGGGGGCACGGGGCACTGAAGCTTTCTTT
CASGSGARGTEAFF
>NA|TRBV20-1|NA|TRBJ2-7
TGCAGTGCCGTCCGGCTCTCCTACGAGCAGTACTTC
CSAVRLSYEQYF
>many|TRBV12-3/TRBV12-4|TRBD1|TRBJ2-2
TGTGCCAGCAGTTGGACAGGGGCCGGGGAGCTGTTTTTT
CASSWTGAGELFF
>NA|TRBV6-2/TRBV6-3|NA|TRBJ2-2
TGTGCCAGCAGTTATTCCCGAAATCGATGGGGGCACACCGGGGAGCTGTTTTTT
CASSYSRNRWGHTGELFF
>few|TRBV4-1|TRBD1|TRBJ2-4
TGCGCCAGCAGCCTTCCGGGACAGTCCTCCAAAAACATTCAGTACTTC
CASSLPGQSSKNIQYF
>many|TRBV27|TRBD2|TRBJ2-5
TGTGCCAGCAATACTAGCGGGGAAAAGGAGACCCAGTACTTC
CASNTSGEKETQYF
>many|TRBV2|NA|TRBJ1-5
TGTGCCAGCAAGCATGGGCAGACAAGCAATCAGCCCCAGCATTTT
CASKHGQTSNQPQHF
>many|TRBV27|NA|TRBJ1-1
TGTGCCAGCACCCCCCTACCAATCTTGGGTGAAGCTTTCTTT
CASTPLPILGEAFF
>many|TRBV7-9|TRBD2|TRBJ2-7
TGTGCCATCTTGGTAGCGGGCGGCGAGCAGTACTTC
CAILVAGGEQYF